The clone carrying this T cell receptor beta chain has more than one count but fewer than ten. Its target is unknown. The data derive from a study of cytomegalovirus exposure and HLA in healthy donors. Study-level results: Reports indicated that the classifier achieved high specificity and sensitivity in diagnosing cytomegalovirus status. CMV serostatus was the sole immune exposure information available.

Germline V gene lookup returns CDR1 SEHNR and CDR2 FQNEAQ (reference sequence). The CDR3 runs 18 residues. Germline trimming cut 5 bases from V and 9 bases from J; bases unmatched to any gene: 21. Both 60 Vbeta primers and 13 Jbeta primers went into the PCR. Methods used by the authors: In a later analysis, some 11 million of around 75 million unique beta chains occurred in at least two donors. TCRdb's copy holds only in-frame clones and misses some; the assay was immunoSEQ multiplex PCR. V and J calls plus clone size are reproduced from that table; the DNA served to infer D and trimming. The sample carries 150,000 to 250,000 clones, around 81% recorded once.

This sequence joins TRBV7-9 and TRBJ2-1, with TRBD2 matching 8 bases. The sample was PBMCs. This TCR was sampled from a man under 40 in good health and CMV-seronegative. CDR3 nucleotides: TGTGCCAGCAGCCCCCCGGTCCGAGCGGGAGCCGTGCGGGGTGAGCAGTTCTTC. The encoded protein is CASSPPVRAGAVRGEQFF.